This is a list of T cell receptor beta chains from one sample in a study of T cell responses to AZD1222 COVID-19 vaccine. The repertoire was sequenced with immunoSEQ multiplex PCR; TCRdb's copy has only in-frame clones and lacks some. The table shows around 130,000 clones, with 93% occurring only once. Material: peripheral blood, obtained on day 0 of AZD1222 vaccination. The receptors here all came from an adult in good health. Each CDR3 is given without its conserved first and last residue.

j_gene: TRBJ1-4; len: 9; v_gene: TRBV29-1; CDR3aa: SVEGGEKLF
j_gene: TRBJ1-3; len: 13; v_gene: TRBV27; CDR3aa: ASSMDRYSGNTIY
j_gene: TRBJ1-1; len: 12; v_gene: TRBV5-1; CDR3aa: ASLGGEANTEAF
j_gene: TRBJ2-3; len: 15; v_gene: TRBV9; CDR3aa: ASSVGQGSQFTDTQY
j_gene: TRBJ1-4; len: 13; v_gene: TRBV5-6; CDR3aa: ASSPLTGGDEKLF
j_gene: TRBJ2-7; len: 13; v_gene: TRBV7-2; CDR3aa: ASSLGPQSSYEQY
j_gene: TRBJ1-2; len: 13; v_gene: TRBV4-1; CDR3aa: ASSQIPDSHYGYT
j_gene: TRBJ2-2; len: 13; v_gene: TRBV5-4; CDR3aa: ASSLAGQVTGELF
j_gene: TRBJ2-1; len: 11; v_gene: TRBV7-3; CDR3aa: ASSLTLAGEQF
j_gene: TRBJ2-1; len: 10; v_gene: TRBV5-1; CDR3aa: ASSSRGEEQF
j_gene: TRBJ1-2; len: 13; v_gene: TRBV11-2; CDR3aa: ASSLVGQQGNGYT
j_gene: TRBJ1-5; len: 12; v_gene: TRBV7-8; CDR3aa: ASSVREDRWPQH
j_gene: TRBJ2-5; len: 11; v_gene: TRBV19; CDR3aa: ASSNQGVETQY
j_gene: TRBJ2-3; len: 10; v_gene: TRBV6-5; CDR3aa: ASSYRGTTQY
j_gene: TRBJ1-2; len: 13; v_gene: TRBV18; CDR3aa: ASSSTQGPADGYT
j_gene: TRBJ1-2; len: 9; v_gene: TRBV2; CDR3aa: ASKGSLRDA
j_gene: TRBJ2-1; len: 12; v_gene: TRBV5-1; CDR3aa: ASGLAGGPNEQF
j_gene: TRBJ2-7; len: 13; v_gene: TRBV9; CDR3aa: ASSPSGRVSHEQY
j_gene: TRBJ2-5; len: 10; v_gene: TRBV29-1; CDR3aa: SVEEGVETQY
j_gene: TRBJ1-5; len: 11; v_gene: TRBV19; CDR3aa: ASRNRDRQPQH
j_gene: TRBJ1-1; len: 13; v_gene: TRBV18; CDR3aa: ASSQQGARQTEAF
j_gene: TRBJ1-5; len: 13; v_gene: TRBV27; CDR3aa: ASSLAGGLGQPQH
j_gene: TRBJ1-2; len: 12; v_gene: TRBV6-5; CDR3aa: ASSYSKRAHGYT
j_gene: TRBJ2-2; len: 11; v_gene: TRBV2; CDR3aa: ASSENRNGELF
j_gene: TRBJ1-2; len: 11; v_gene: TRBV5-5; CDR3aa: ASSRDSNYGYT
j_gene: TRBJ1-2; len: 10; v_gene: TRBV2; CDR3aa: ASSVSRSGYT
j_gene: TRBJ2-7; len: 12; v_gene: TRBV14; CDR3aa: ASSQRLGSYEQY
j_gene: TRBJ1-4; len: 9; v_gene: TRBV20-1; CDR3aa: SAGSGEKLF
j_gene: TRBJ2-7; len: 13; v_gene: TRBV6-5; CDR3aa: ASSWSGTGGYEQY
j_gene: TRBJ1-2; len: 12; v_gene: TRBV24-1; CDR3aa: ATQGQGDNYGYT
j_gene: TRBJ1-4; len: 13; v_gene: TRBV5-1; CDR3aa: ASSLGTGGNEKLF
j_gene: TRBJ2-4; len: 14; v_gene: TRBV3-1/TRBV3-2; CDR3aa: ASSQESAGSKNIQY
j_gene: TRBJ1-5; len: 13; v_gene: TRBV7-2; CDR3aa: ASSPQTGSNQPQH
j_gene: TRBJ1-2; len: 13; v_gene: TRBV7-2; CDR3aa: ASSFVRGTNYGYT
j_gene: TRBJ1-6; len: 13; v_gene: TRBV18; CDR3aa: ASSSGTGAESPLH
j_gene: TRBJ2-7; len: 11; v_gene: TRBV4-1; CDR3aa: ASSGLGLGEQY
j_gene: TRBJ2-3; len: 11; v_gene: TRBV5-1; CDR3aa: ATGTLLTDTQY
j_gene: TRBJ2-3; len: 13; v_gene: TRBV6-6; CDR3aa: ASSYSRTSTDTQY
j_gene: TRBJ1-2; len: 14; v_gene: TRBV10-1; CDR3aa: ASAPDSPREVYGYT
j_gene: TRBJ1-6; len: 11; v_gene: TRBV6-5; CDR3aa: ASSRTLSSPLH
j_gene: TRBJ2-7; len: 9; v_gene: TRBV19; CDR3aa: ASTMHYEQY
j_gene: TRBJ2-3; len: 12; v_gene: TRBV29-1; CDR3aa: SVDGTRDTDTQY
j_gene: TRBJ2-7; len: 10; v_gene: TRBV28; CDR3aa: ASSFQDYEQY
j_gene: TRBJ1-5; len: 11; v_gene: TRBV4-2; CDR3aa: ASSQKATGPQH
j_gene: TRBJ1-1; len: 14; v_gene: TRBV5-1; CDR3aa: ASSFSGQGQNTEAF
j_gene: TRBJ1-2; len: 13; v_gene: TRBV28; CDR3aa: ASSPSDREGGGYT
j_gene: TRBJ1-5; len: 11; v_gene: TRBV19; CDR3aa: ASSRYLGEPQH
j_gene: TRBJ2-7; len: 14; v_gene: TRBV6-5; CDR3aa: ASSYSSGRVSYEQY
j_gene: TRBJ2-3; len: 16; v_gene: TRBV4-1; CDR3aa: ASSQDWLAGGKTDTQY
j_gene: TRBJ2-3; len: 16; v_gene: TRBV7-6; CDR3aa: ASSPQLRASGSTDTQY